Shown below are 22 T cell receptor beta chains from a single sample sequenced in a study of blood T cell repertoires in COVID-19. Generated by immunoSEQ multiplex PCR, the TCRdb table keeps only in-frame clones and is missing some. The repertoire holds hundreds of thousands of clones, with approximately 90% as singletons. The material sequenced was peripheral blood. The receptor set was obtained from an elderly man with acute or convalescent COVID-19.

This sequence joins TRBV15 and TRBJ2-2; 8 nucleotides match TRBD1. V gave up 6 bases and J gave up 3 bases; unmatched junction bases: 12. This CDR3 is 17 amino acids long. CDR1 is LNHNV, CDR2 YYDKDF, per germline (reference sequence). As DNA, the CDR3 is TGTGCCACCAGACCAGAGGACAGGGTTGGAGACACCGGGGAGCTGTTTTTT. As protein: CATRPEDRVGDTGELFF.

The CDR3 region has the DNA TGTGCCAGCAGAAACAGGGGTGGCTACACCTTC. Protein product: CASRNRGGYTF. V usage is TRBV12-3 or TRBV12-4 and J usage is TRBJ1-2, with 7 bases identical to TRBD1. The V segment lost 6 bases and the J segment 7 bases; nucleotides outside the gene matches: 2. CDR3 length: 11 amino acids.

The DNA for the CDR3 is TGTGCCAGCAGCCTGGGACTAGCGGGAGCCATCACAGATACGCAGTATTTT. It yields the protein CASSLGLAGAITDTQYF. This chain uses TRBV7-9 with TRBJ2-3; TRBD2 agrees at 14 bases. Trimming took 5 bases from V and 2 from J; bases not matched to a gene: 6. CDR1 and CDR2 from the germline V gene are SEHNR and FQNEAQ (reference sequence). This CDR3 region has 17 residues.

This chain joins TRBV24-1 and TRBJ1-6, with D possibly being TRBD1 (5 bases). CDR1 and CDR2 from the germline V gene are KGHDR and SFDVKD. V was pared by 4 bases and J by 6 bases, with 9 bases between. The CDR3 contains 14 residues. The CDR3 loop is CATSDAGINSPLHF. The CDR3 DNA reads TGTGCCACCAGTGACGCAGGGATTAATTCACCCCTCCACTTT.

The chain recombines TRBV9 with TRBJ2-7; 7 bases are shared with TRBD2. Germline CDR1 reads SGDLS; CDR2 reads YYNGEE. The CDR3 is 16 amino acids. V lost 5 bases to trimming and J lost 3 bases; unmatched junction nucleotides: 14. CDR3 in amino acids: CASSIGGSGSHYEQYF. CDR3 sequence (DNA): TGTGCCAGCAGTATAGGTGGTAGCGGGTCACACTACGAGCAGTACTTC. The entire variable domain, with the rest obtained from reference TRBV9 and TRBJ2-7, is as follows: DSGVTQTPKHLITATGQRVTLRCSPRSGDLSVYWYQQSLDQGLQFLIQYYNGEERAKGNILERFSAQQFPDLHSELNLSSLELGDSALYFCASSIGGSGSHYEQYFGPGTRLTVT.

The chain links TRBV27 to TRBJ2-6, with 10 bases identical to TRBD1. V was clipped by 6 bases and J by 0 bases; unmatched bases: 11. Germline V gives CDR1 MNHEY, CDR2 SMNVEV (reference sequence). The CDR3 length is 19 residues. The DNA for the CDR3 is TGTGCCAGCAGAAAGGTTGGGGGACAGGGGCCCTCTGGGGCCAACGTCCTGACTTTC. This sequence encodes CASRKVGGQGPSGANVLTF. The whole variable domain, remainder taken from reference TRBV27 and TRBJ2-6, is EAQVTQNPRYLITVTGKKLTVTCSQNMNHEYMSWYRQDPGLGLRQIYYSMNVEVTDKGDVPEGYKVSRKEKRNFPLILESPSPNQTSLYFCASRKVGGQGPSGANVLTFGAGSRLTVL.

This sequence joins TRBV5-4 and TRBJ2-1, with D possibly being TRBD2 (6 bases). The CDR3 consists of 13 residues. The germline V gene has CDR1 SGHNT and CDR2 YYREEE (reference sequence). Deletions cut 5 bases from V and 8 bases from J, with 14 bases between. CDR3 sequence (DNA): TGTGCCAGCAGTCGGGCGGGGATCTATGAGCAGTTCTTC. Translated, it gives CASSRAGIYEQFF.

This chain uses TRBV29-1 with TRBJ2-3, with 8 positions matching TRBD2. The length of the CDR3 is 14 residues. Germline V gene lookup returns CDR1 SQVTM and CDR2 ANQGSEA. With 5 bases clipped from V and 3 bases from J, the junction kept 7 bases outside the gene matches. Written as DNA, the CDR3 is TGCAGCGTTTCGCTAGGACTAGCAACAGATACGCAGTATTTT. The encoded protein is CSVSLGLATDTQYF.

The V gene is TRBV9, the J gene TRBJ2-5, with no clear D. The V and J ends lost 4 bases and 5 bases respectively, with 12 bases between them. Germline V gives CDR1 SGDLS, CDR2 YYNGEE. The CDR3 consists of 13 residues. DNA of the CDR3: TGTGCCAGCAGCCTGTCCCCTTTGGAGACCCAGTACTTC. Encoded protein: CASSLSPLETQYF. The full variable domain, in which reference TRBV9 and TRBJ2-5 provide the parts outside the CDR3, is DSGVTQTPKHLITATGQRVTLRCSPRSGDLSVYWYQQSLDQGLQFLIQYYNGEERAKGNILERFSAQQFPDLHSELNLSSLELGDSALYFCASSLSPLETQYFGPGTRLLVL.

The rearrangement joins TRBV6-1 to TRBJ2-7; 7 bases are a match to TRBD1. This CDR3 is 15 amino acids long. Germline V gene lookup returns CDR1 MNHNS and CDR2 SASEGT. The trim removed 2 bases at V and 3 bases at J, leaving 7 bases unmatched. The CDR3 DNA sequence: TGTGCCAGCAGTGAACCGGACAGGCTAAGCTACGAGCAGTACTTC. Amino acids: CASSEPDRLSYEQYF.

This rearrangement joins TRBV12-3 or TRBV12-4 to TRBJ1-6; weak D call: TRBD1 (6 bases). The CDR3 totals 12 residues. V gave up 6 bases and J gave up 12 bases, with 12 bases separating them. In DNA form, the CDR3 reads TGTGCCAGCAGCTCCCCAGGGGTACCCCTCCACTTT. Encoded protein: CASSSPGVPLHF.

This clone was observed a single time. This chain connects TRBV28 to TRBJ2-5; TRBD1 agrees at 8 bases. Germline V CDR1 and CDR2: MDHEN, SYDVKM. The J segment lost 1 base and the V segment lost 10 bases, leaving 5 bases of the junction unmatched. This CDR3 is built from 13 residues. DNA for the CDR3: TGTGCCACCGAGGACAGGGCCCAAGAGACCCAGTACTTC. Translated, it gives CATEDRAQETQYF.

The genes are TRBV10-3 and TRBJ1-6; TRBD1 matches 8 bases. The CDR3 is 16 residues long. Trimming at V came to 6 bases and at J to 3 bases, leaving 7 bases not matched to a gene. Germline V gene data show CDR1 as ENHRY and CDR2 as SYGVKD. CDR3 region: CAIRGDGQGYNSPLHF. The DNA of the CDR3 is TGTGCCATCAGAGGCGACGGACAGGGCTATAATTCACCCCTCCACTTT.

CDR3 amino acids: CASSLSGGAEQFF. DNA for the CDR3: TGTGCCAGCAGTTTGTCCGGGGGGGCTGAGCAGTTCTTC. This chain links TRBV12-3 or TRBV12-4 with TRBJ2-1; 8 nucleotides agree with TRBD2. The CDR3 contains 13 residues. Unmatched junction bases numbered 4, after V lost 3 bases and J lost 9 bases.

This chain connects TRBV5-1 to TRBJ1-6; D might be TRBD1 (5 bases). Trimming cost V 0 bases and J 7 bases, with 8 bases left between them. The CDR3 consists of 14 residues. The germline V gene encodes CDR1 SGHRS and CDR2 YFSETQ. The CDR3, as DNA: TGCGCCAGCAGCTTGGGGGAGGGGAATTCACCCCTCCACTTT. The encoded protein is CASSLGEGNSPLHF.

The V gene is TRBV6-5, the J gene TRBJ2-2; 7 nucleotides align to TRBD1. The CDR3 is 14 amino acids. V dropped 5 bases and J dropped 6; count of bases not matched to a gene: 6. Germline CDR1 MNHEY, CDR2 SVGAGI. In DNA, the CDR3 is TGTGCCAGCAGTAAACCAGGGGGAGCCGGGGAGCTGTTTTTT. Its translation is CASSKPGGAGELFF.

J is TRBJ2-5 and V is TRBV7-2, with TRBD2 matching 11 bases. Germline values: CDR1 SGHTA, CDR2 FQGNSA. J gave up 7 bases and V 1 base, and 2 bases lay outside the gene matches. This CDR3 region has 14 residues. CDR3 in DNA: TGTGCCAGCAGCTTAGAGCTAGCGGGAGGGACCCAGTACTTC. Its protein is CASSLELAGGTQYF.

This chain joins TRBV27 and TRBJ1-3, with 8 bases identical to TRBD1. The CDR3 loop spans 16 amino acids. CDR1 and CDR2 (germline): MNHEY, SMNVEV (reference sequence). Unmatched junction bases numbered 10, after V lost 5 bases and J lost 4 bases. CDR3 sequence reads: CASSPDPTGVGNTIYF. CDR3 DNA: TGTGCCAGCAGTCCGGACCCGACAGGGGTCGGAAACACCATATATTTT.

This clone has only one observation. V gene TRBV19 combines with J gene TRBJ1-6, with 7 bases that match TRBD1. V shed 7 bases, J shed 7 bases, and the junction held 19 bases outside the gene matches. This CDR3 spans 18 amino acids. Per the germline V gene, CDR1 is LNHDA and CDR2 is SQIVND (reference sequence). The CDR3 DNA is TGTGCCAGTACCCTGACGGGTTTATATGGAGGGGGCAATTCACCCCTCCACTTT. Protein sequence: CASTLTGLYGGGNSPLHF. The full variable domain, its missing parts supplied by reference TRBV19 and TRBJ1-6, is DGGITQSPKYLFRKEGQNVTLSCEQNLNHDAMYWYRQDPGQGLRLIYYSQIVNDFQKGDIAEGYSVSREKKESFPLTVTSAQKNPTAFYLCASTLTGLYGGGNSPLHFGNGTRLTVT.

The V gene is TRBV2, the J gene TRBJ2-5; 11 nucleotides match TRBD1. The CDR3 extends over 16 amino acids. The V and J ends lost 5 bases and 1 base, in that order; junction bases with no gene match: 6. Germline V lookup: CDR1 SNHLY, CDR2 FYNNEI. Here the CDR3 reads CASSRDRGSSQETQYF. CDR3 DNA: TGTGCCAGCAGTCGGGACAGGGGGTCTTCCCAAGAGACCCAGTACTTC.

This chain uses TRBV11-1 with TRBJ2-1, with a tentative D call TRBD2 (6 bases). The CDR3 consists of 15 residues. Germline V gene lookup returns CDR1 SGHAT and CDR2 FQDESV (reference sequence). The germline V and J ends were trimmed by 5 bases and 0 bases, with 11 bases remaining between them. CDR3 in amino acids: CASSPWTNSYNEQFF. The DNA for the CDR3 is TGTGCCAGCAGCCCCTGGACTAACTCCTACAATGAGCAGTTCTTC.

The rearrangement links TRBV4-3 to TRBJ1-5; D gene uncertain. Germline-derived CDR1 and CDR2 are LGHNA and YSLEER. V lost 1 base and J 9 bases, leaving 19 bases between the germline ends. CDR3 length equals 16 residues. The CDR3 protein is CASSQVHTGSPRPQHF. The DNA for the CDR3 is TGCGCCAGCAGCCAAGTTCATACCGGGTCTCCACGGCCCCAGCATTTT.